This TCR beta chain came from a study of blood T cell repertoires in COVID-19. As for the study in general: Collection of acute and convalescent COVID-19 samples took place in the United States, Italy and Spain. T cells, B-cell-depleted T cells, or PBMCs supplied cDNA or gDNA.

In the authors' workflow: How many nucleated cells were present was estimated from reference gene primer amplification. Only in-frame clones appear in the TCRdb table, and some are missing; sequencing was by immunoSEQ multiplex PCR. That table gives V, J and clone size, and the DNA gave D and trimming. The repertoire has 270,000 or so clones, roughly 85% of them found once; the top ten carry roughly a tenth. Germline V gives CDR1 SQVTM, CDR2 ANQGSEA. This CDR3 is 17 amino acids long. Trimming left V 3 bases short and J 0 bases short, with 15 bases between. The V call is TRBV29-1, the J call TRBJ2-6, with D possibly TRBD2 on 5 matching bases. The sample consisted of peripheral blood. The receptor's source is a woman between 50 and 59 years old who had recovered from COVID-19. The CDR3 here is CSVEVRVGHSGANVLTF. DNA of the CDR3: TGCAGCGTTGAGGTGCGGGTAGGGCACTCTGGGGCCAACGTCCTGACTTTC. Using reference TRBV29-1 and TRBJ2-6 for the parts outside the CDR3, the full variable domain is SAVISQKPSRDICQRGTSLTIQCQVDSQVTMMFWYRQQPGQSLTLIATANQGSEATYESGFVIDKFPISRPNLTFSTLTVSNMSPEDSSIYLCSVEVRVGHSGANVLTFGAGSRLTVL.